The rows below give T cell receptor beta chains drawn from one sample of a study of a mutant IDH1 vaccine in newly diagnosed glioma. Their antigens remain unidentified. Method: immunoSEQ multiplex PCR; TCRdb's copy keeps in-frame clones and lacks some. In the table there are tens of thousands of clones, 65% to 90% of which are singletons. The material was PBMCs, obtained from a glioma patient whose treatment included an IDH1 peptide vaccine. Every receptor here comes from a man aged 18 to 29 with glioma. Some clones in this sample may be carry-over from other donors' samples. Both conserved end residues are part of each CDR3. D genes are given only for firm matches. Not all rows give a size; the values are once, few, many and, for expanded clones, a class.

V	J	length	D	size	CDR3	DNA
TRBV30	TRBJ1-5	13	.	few	CAWSVRDYQPQHF	TGTGCCTGGAGTGTCAGGGATTATCAGCCCCAGCATTTT
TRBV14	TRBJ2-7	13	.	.	CASSQVDGASQYF	TGTGCCAGCAGCCAGGTGGACGGGGCATCGCAGTACTTC
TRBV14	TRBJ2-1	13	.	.	CASSLLQGNEQFF	TGTGCCAGCAGCCTACTACAGGGCAATGAGCAGTTCTTC
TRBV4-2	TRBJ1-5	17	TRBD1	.	CASSSDSEGAGNQPQHF	TGTGCCAGCAGCTCAGATTCGGAGGGGGCTGGTAATCAGCCCCAGCATTTT
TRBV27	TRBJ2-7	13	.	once	CASSLSIGSEQYF	TGTGCCAGCAGTTTATCGATTGGGAGCGAGCAGTACTTC
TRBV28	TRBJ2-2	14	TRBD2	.	CASSLGLAGGELFF	TGTGCCAGCAGTTTAGGTCTAGCGGGCGGGGAGCTGTTTTTT
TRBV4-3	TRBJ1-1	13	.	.	CASSQDGTTEAFF	TGCGCCAGCAGCCAGGATGGGACCACTGAAGCTTTCTTT
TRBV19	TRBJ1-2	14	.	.	CASTPTAANYGYTF	TGTGCCAGTACCCCGACAGCTGCGAACTATGGCTACACCTTC
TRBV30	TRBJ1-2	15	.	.	CAWSIPSPGARSYTF	TGTGCCTGGAGTATACCCTCTCCGGGGGCGCGTAGCTACACCTTC
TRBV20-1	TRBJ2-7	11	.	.	CSARDAYEQYF	TGCAGTGCGCGGGACGCCTACGAGCAGTACTTC
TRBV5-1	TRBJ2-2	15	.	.	CASSSNTGNTGELFF	TGCGCCAGCAGCTCGAATACAGGGAACACCGGGGAGCTGTTTTTT
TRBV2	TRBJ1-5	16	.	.	CASSPSGVLLNQPQHF	TGTGCCAGCAGTCCATCCGGTGTACTGCTGAATCAGCCCCAGCATTTT
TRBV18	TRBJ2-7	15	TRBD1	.	CASSPQGVSSYEQYF	TGTGCCAGCTCCCCCCAGGGGGTGAGCTCCTACGAGCAGTACTTC
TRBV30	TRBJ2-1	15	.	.	CAWSSGRRTYNEQFF	TGTGCCTGGAGTTCGGGTAGACGCACCTACAATGAGCAGTTCTTC
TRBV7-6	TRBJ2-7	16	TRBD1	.	CASSSVAGQGGYEQYF	TGTGCCAGCAGCTCCGTTGCGGGACAGGGGGGCTACGAGCAGTACTTC
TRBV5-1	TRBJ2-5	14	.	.	CASSLGDRQETQYF	TGCGCCAGCAGCTTGGGTGACAGGCAAGAGACCCAGTACTTC
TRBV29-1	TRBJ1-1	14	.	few	CSVLGEQGNTEAFF	TGCAGCGTTCTGGGGGAACAGGGAAACACTGAAGCTTTCTTT
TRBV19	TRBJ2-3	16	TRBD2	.	CASSIRAGGGTDTQYF	TGTGCCAGTAGTATTAGGGCGGGAGGAGGCACAGATACGCAGTATTTT
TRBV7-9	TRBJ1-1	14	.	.	CASSLGARGTEAFF	TGTGCCAGCAGCTTAGGGGCTCGGGGCACTGAAGCTTTCTTT
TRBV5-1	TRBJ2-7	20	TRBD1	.	CASSDLQGRTNLGIPYEQYF	TGCGCCAGCAGCGATTTACAGGGGCGAACGAATTTAGGAATCCCCTACGAGCAGTACTTC
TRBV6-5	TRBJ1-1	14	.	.	CASREGWGDTEAFF	TGTGCCAGCAGGGAGGGATGGGGGGACACTGAAGCTTTCTTT
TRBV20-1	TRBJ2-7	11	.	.	CSAGHEGGQYF	TGCAGTGCTGGGCACGAAGGAGGACAGTACTTC
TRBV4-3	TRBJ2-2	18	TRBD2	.	CASSQDWGLAGNTGELFF	TGCGCCAGCAGCCAAGATTGGGGACTAGCGGGGAACACCGGGGAGCTGTTTTTT